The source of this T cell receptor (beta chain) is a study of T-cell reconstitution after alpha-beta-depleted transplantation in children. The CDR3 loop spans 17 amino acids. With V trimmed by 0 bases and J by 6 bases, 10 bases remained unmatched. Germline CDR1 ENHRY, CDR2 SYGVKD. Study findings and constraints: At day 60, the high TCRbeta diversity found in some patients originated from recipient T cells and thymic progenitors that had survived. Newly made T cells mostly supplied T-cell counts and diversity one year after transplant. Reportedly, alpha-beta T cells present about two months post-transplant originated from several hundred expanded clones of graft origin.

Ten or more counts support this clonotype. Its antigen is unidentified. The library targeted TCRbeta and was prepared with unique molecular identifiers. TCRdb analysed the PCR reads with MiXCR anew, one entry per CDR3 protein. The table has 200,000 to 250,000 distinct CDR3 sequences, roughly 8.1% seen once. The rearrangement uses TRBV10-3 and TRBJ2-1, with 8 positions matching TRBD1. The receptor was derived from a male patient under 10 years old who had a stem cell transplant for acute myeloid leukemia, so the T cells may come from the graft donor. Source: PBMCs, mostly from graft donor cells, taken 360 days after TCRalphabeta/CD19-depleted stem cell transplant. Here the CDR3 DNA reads TGTGCCATCAGTGAGTCGATACTGACAGGGGACGGCAATGAGCAGTTCTTC. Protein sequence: CAISESILTGDGNEQFF.